This entry lists 7 T cell receptor beta chains sequenced from one sample in a study of T cell responses to AZD1222 COVID-19 vaccine. Method: immunoSEQ multiplex PCR; TCRdb's copy keeps in-frame clones and lacks some. The table lists over 110,000 clones, more than 85% of them singletons. The specimen comprised peripheral blood, sampled after recovery from COVID-19. These receptors were taken from an adult who had recovered from COVID-19.

V gene TRBV7-9 combines with J gene TRBJ1-5, with TRBD1 as a possible D gene (5 bases). Germline V CDR1 and CDR2: SEHNR, FQNEAQ (reference sequence). V gave up 8 bases and J gave up 0 bases, with 11 bases separating them. This CDR3 has 14 residues. The DNA for the CDR3 is TGTGCCAGCCCGACAGAGGATAGCAATCAGCCCCAGCATTTT. Protein: CASPTEDSNQPQHF. Full variable domain (missing parts from reference TRBV7-9 and TRBJ1-5): DTGVSQNPRHKITKRGQNVTFRCDPISEHNRLYWYRQTLGQGPEFLTYFQNEAQLEKSRLLSDRFSAERPKGSFSTLEIQRTEQGDSAMYLCASPTEDSNQPQHFGDGTRLSIL.

V usage is TRBV7-3 and J usage is TRBJ2-7; 9 nucleotides match TRBD1. The CDR3 extends over 13 amino acids. The germline CDR1 and CDR2 sequences are SGHTA and FQGTGA. The ends lost 4 bases at V and 7 bases at J; junction bases unmatched: 5. CDR3 amino acids: CASSSGQGREQYF. For the CDR3, the DNA is TGTGCCAGCAGCTCGGGACAGGGCAGGGAGCAGTACTTC.

The CDR3 sequence: CASSLFPEAFF. The CDR3, as DNA: TGTGCCAGCAGTTTATTCCCTGAAGCTTTCTTT. This chain uses TRBV28 with TRBJ1-1; D is unresolved. CDR3 size: 11 residues. From germline, CDR1 is MDHEN and CDR2 SYDVKM. With 1 base removed from V and 6 bases from J, the gap between germline ends came to 3 bases.

Notes on this clone: Compared with germline, one end of the junction differs, possibly owing to a read error. The chain recombines TRBV3-1 (or the pseudogene TRBV3-2) with TRBJ2-1; 10 bases are a match to TRBD2. The CDR3 covers 18 residues. The V gene's germline CDR1 is LGHDT and CDR2 YNNKEL (reference sequence). CDR3 loop: CASSPPVLAGVPYHEQFF. The CDR3 coding sequence is TGTGCCAGCAGCCCTCCCGTTCTAGCGGGAGTCCCCTACCATGAGCAGTTCTTC.

The chain is built from TRBV7-8 and TRBJ2-3; 8 positions agree with TRBD1. Germline trimming cut 6 bases from V and 4 bases from J; bases unmatched to any gene: 12. The CDR3 totals 16 residues. Germline V gives CDR1 SGHVS, CDR2 FQNEAQ. In nucleotides, the CDR3 is TGTGCCAGCAGGTCCCCATCAGGGGGCGGGCCAGATACGCAGTATTTT. Its translation is CASRSPSGGGPDTQYF. Complete variable domain (other parts from reference TRBV7-8 and TRBJ2-3): GAGVSQSPRYKVAKRGQDVALRCDPISGHVSLFWYQQALGQGPEFLTYFQNEAQLDKSGLPSDRFFAERPEGSVSTLKIQRTQQEDSAVYLCASRSPSGGGPDTQYFGPGTRLTVL.

A single count supports this clone. This chain joins TRBV20-1 and TRBJ2-3; D remains unclear. Germline assignment: CDR1 DFQATT and CDR2 SNEGSKA (reference sequence). The CDR3 is made up of 11 amino acids. Deletions cut 6 bases from V and 0 bases from J, with 4 bases between. As DNA, the CDR3 is TGCAGTGCGACCAGCACAGATACGCAGTATTTT. This codes for CSATSTDTQYF.

The J gene is TRBJ2-3, the V gene TRBV12-2; the D call in the table, TRBD1, was not verified against the DNA. TRBV12-2 is a pseudogene locus. The CDR3 loop spans 13 amino acids. Here the CDR3 reads CASRLAISFSQYF. The CDR3 nucleotides are TGTGCAAGTCGCTTAGCGATCAGTTTTTCGCAGTATTTT.